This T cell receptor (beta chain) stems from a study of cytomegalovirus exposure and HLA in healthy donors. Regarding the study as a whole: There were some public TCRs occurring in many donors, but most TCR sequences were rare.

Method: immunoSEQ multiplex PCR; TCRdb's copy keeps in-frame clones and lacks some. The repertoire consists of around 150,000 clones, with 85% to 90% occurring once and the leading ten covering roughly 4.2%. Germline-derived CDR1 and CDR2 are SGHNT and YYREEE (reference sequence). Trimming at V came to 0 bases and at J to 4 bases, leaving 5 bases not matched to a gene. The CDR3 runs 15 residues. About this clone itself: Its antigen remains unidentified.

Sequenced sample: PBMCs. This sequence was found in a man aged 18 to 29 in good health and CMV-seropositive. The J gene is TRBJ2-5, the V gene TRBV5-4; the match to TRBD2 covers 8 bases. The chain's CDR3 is CASSLVAGGGETQYF. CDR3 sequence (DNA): TGTGCCAGCAGCTTGGTGGCGGGAGGTGGAGAGACCCAGTACTTC.